This TCR beta chain was captured in a study of naive and memory T cell subsets. The study, taken as a whole, reports: Possibly reflecting memory cells re-expressing CD45RA, a few larger clonotypes occurred in naive repertoires, especially CD8. Over 85% of naive TCR sequences appeared only once, unlike memory subsets.

An equimolar mix of two oligonucleotides served as the beta constant-region primer for TRBC1 and TRBC2. Four rounds of PCR amplified the ligated cDNA using nested alpha and beta constant-region primers plus SP2. Each CDR3 protein gets one entry after TCRdb re-called the UMI-ligation and nested PCR reads with MiXCR. The table shows 150,000 or so distinct CDR3 sequences, with about 20% occurring only once. CMV status came from CD4+ T cell IFNgamma after overnight CMV lysate stimulation of fresh PBMCs. CDR3 length equals 14 residues. Germline CDR1 reads SEHNR; CDR2 reads FQNEAQ (reference sequence). The V end lost 8 bases, the J end lost 0 bases, and 8 bases lay between the germline ends. This clonotype was recorded at least ten times. Its matching antigen is unknown.

The source material was naive CD4+ T cells from blood. J is TRBJ2-6 and V is TRBV7-9, with D perhaps assigned TRBD1 or TRBD2 (5 bases each). The sequence was obtained from a human donor in good health. CDR3 region: CASPGRSGANVLTF. The CDR3 DNA reads as TGTGCCAGCCCGGGACGCTCTGGGGCCAACGTCCTGACTTTC.